This TCR beta chain was found in a study of CXCR3-negative and CXCR3-positive naive CD8 T cells. As for the study in general: Across all libraries, TRB reads numbered about 135 million, with about 1.5 +/- 0.3 million in each library. Findings and caveats of the study: In CXCR3-positive naive cells, the TRB CDR3s were more hydrophobic than in CXCR3-negative naive cells.

It was by 5' RACE with UMI labels that the TRB cDNA libraries were prepared. TCRdb re-analyzed the 5' RACE reads; it lists each CDR3 protein once, without DNA. This sample's table reports around 60,000 distinct CDR3 sequences. Germline CDR1 reads MNHEY; CDR2 reads SVGAGI. The CDR3 covers 18 residues. Notes on this clonotype: Its antigen is still unknown.

The source is a human donor in good health. Some clones in this sample may be carry-over from other donors' samples. The specimen was naive CXCR3- CD8+ T cells from blood. Documented subset: CD45RO-CCR7+CD27+CD95- naive CD8+ T cells lacking CXCR3 (TNR3-). The chain carries TRBV6-5 and TRBJ1-2; the D gene TCRdb calls, TRBD1, cannot be checked with no DNA. CDR3 in amino acids: CASSTGTGLRGHLNGYTF.